The T cell receptor beta chain described here comes from a study of blood T cell repertoires in COVID-19. The wider study: COVID-19 samples, acute and convalescent, were from the United States, Italy and Spain. Sources were T cells, B-cell-depleted T cells, or PBMCs; the material itself was cDNA or gDNA.

Authors' processing steps: Amplifying reference gene primers gave estimates of nucleated cell counts. Produced via immunoSEQ multiplex PCR; TCRdb's table is partial and in-frame only. The V and J calls and clone size were taken over from that table, and D and trimming were inferred from the DNA. The sample shows approximately 150,000 clones, around 90% of them seen only once. Those enrolled in Seattle joined during active infection and were followed longitudinally afterward. The CDR3 spans 19 residues. The J segment lost 0 bases and the V segment lost 0 bases, leaving 8 bases of the junction unmatched. Germline assignment: CDR1 WSHSY and CDR2 SAAADI.

The sequencing input was peripheral blood. V and J are TRBV10-2 and TRBJ1-6; TRBD1 matches at 7 bases. The receptor was derived from a man aged 18 to 29 with COVID-19, enrolled during active disease. The DNA of the CDR3 is TGCGCCAGCAGTGAGTCGTTGGACAGGTTCAGCTCCTATAATTCACCCCTCCACTTT. Its translation: CASSESLDRFSSYNSPLHF.